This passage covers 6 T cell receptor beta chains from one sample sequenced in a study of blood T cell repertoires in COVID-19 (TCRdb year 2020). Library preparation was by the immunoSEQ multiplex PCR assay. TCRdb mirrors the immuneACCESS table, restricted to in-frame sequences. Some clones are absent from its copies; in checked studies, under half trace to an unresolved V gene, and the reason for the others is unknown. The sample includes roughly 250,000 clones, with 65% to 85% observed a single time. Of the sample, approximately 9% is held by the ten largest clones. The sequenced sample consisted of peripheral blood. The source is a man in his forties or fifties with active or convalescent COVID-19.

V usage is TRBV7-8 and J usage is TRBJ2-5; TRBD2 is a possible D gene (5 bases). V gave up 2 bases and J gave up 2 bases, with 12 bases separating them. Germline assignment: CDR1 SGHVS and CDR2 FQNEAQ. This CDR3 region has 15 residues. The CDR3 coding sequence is TGTGCCAGCAGCTTAATAGAACAGCGGCAAGAGACCCAGTACTTC. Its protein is CASSLIEQRQETQYF.

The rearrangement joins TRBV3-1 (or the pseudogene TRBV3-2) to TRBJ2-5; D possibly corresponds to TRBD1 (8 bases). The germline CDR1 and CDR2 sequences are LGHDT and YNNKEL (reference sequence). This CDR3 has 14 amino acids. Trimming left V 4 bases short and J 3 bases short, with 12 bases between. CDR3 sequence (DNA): TGTGCCAGCAGCCGACAGGGGAGGGAAGAGACCCAGTACTTC. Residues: CASSRQGREETQYF.

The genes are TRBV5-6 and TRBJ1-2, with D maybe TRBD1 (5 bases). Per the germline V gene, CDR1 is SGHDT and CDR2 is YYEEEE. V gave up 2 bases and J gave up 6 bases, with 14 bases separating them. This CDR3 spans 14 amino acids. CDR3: CASSFGRAGDGYTF. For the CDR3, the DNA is TGTGCCAGCAGCTTTGGCAGGGCGGGAGATGGCTACACCTTC.

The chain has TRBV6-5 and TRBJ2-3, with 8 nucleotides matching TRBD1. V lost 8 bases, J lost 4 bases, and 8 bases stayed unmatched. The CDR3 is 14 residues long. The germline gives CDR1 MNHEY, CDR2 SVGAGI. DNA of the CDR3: TGTGCCAGCGGGGGCAGGGGGCGGGCAGATACGCAGTATTTT. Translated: CASGGRGRADTQYF.

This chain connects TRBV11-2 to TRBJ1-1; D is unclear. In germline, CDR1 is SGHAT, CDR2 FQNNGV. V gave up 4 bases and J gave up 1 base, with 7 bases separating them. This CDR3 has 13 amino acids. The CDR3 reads CASSYRRNTEAFF. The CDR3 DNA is TGTGCCAGCAGCTACAGAAGGAACACTGAAGCTTTCTTT. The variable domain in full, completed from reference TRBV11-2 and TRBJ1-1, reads EAGVAQSPRYKIIEKRQSVAFWCNPISGHATLYWYQQILGQGPKLLIQFQNNGVVDDSQLPKDRFSAERLKGVDSTLKIQPAKLEDSAVYLCASSYRRNTEAFFGQGTRLTVV.

This CDR3 reads CASSSGGLAGDGTDTQYF. The CDR3 DNA sequence: TGTGCCAGCAGTTCGGGGGGACTAGCGGGAGATGGAACAGATACGCAGTATTTT. The chain combines TRBV28 with TRBJ2-3, with TRBD2 matching 14 bases. The CDR3 length is 18 residues. The V gene end was trimmed by 4 bases and the J gene end by 3 bases; junction bases not matched to a gene: 9. Germline loops: CDR1 MDHEN, CDR2 SYDVKM.